These 10 T cell receptor beta chains came from one sample sequenced in a study of blood T cell repertoires in COVID-19. The method was immunoSEQ multiplex PCR; TCRdb's version includes in-frame clones alone and lacks a portion of them. Seen here are some 89,000 clones, more than 65% observed once, and the top ten hold less than 4.5%. What was sequenced was peripheral blood. These receptors all come from a man in his 60s with acute or convalescent COVID-19.

This chain joins TRBV9 and TRBJ2-1; TRBD1 matches 11 bases. CDR3 size: 16 residues. The J segment lost 6 bases and the V segment lost 0 bases, leaving 5 bases of the junction unmatched. In germline, CDR1 is SGDLS, CDR2 YYNGEE. The DNA of the CDR3 is TGTGCCAGCAGCGTAGCTTGGACAGGGGGCCCCAATGAGCAGTTCTTC. Translating gives CASSVAWTGGPNEQFF.

The chain is built from TRBV6-5 and TRBJ2-3, with a tentative D call TRBD2 (6 bases). V was clipped by 5 bases and J by 0 bases, with 9 bases between them. The CDR3 is 14 amino acids. Germline V gene data show CDR1 as MNHEY and CDR2 as SVGAGI. CDR3 in amino acids: CASSKGTSTDTQYF. As DNA, the CDR3 is TGTGCCAGCAGTAAGGGGACTAGCACAGATACGCAGTATTTT.

This clone was observed many times. This rearrangement joins TRBV9 to TRBJ2-3; TRBD2 matches 11 bases. Losses at the gene ends were 1 base for V and 4 bases for J; bases not matched to a gene: 8. This CDR3 has 17 amino acids. Germline lookup yields CDR1 SGDLS and CDR2 YYNGEE. This chain's CDR3 is CASSVTASGGRADTQYF. Written as DNA, the CDR3 is TGTGCCAGCAGCGTAACCGCTAGCGGGGGGAGGGCAGATACGCAGTATTTT.

The chain is built from TRBV7-8 and TRBJ1-1, with a possible D match to TRBD1 (5 bases). The germline V gene has CDR1 SGHVS and CDR2 FQNEAQ. This CDR3 contains 15 residues. V gave up 4 bases and J gave up 2 bases, with 14 bases separating them. The CDR3 sequence: CASSYRRVGNTEAFF. The CDR3 nucleotides are TGTGCCAGCAGCTACCGCAGGGTGGGTAACACTGAAGCTTTCTTT.

The chain combines TRBV11-3 with TRBJ2-2, with 12 bases aligning to TRBD1. Per the germline V gene, CDR1 is SGHNT and CDR2 is YENEEA. Unmatched junction bases numbered 12, after V lost 5 bases and J lost 5 bases. CDR3 length equals 18 residues. Here the CDR3 reads CASSTFPGTGGRTGELFF. DNA for the CDR3: TGTGCCAGCAGCACCTTTCCCGGGACAGGGGGCCGGACCGGGGAGCTGTTTTTT.

The CDR3 sequence is CASSYLGQGRNTEAFF. DNA for the CDR3: TGTGCCAGCAGTTACCTGGGACAGGGGAGGAACACTGAAGCTTTCTTT. The V gene is TRBV6-2 or TRBV6-3, the J gene TRBJ1-1, with 10 nucleotides matching TRBD1. Germline V CDR1 and CDR2: MNHEY, SVGEGT. V trimming: 2 bases; J trimming: 1 base; junction bases outside the gene matches: 4. The CDR3 is 16 amino acids.

The J gene is TRBJ2-1, the V gene TRBV5-8; a weak D match, TRBD1 (6 bases). The CDR3 extends over 15 amino acids. The V end was cut by 1 base, the J end by 0 bases, with 8 bases between. Germline lookup yields CDR1 SGHTS and CDR2 YDEGEE. The DNA for the CDR3 is TGTGCCAGCAGCTTGCAGGGGCACTCCTACAATGAGCAGTTCTTC. Its translation is CASSLQGHSYNEQFF.

The J gene is TRBJ2-2, the V gene TRBV5-1; 7 bases agree with TRBD2. With V trimmed by 6 bases and J by 3 bases, 11 bases remained unmatched. In germline, CDR1 is SGHRS, CDR2 YFSETQ. CDR3 length equals 16 residues. The CDR3 protein is CASKVQPGGYTGELFF. The CDR3 DNA is TGCGCCAGCAAAGTTCAACCGGGAGGATACACCGGGGAGCTGTTTTTT.

The rearrangement uses TRBV5-1 and TRBJ2-5; 15 bases fit TRBD2. In germline, CDR1 is SGHRS, CDR2 YFSETQ. Trimming cost V 4 bases and J 2 bases; bases outside gene matches: 9. The CDR3 has 18 amino acids. CDR3 bases: TGCGCCAGCAGCCCAGGACTAGCGGGGGGGCCACTTCAAGAGACCCAGTACTTC. Protein sequence: CASSPGLAGGPLQETQYF.

The chain carries TRBV5-4 and TRBJ2-4; weak D call: TRBD2 (6 bases). Germline CDR1 SGHNT, CDR2 YYREEE (reference sequence). V dropped 1 base and J dropped 1 base, with 9 bases sitting between them. The CDR3 has 15 amino acids. The CDR3 loop is CASSLIGGAKNIQYF. In DNA, the CDR3 is TGTGCCAGCAGCTTGATTGGGGGGGCCAAAAACATTCAGTACTTC.